A few counts support the clone carrying this T cell receptor (beta chain). The V end was cut by 6 bases, the J end by 0 bases, with 12 bases between. The CDR3 spans 15 residues. Germline V gene data show CDR1 as MRHNA and CDR2 as SNTAGT. The data derive from a study of blood T cell repertoires in COVID-19. Study overall: Donors in the United States, Italy and Spain gave samples during acute or convalescent COVID-19.

Original processing notes: Amplification of reference gene primers was used by the study to estimate nucleated cell counts. Method: immunoSEQ multiplex PCR; TCRdb's copy keeps in-frame clones and lacks some. V, J and clone size reflect that table, while D and trimming were determined from the DNA. The table shows some 71,000 clones, with roughly 80% occurring only once. Enrolled during active infection, Seattle patients were then followed longitudinally. The sequence came from a man over 45 with COVID-19, enrolled during active disease. This chain connects TRBV6-4 to TRBJ2-1; D is undetermined. The sequencing input was peripheral blood. DNA for the CDR3: TGTGCCAGCAGAGAAGACGGAGACTCCTACAATGAGCAGTTCTTC. It encodes CASREDGDSYNEQFF.